A single T cell receptor (beta chain) is shown here with its context. No antigen is known for it. This specimen comes from a study of cytomegalovirus exposure and HLA in healthy donors. Looking at the study overall: An early data release held some 85 million unique TCRs from HLA-typed donors. Study results and caveats: Accurate prediction of HLA-A and HLA-B alleles (for most subjects) was reportedly achieved from TCR beta sequences. A missense variant in DCLRE1C was later tied to TCR beta V- and J-gene trimming. Later analysis identified around 15,000 TCR beta sequences associated with HLA alleles, using a false discovery rate threshold of 0.05.

This CDR3 contains 15 residues. The J segment lost 4 bases and the V segment lost 5 bases, leaving 2 bases of the junction unmatched. Germline CDR1 is SGHAT and CDR2 is FQDESV (reference sequence). Researchers ran the PCR with 60 Vbeta and 13 Jbeta primers. Some clones are missing from TCRdb's copy, which holds only in-frame ones; the method was immunoSEQ multiplex PCR. The profile shows around 200,000 clones, under 85% of them singletons. The specimen was PBMCs. The chain is built from TRBV11-1 and TRBJ2-3; TRBD2 aligns across 14 bases. This sequence was found in a woman aged 50 to 60 in good health and CMV-seropositive. The CDR3 nucleotides are TGTGCCAGCAGCCCGGGACTAGCGGGAGCAGATACGCAGTATTTT. The encoded protein is CASSPGLAGADTQYF.